What follows describes a single TCR beta chain. Antigen unknown. Autoimmune disease history or systemic immunosuppression excluded patients. Assay used: immunoSEQ multiplex PCR; TCRdb lists only in-frame clones, some missing. The sample has roughly 66,000 clones, roughly 80% seen once. The data belong to a study of OX40 agonist ivuxolimab in advanced cancers. Across the study: Intravenous ivuxolimab at 0.01 to 10 mg/kg was given to patients every 2 weeks.

Study-level points and caveats: There were, on average, more expanded clones in CD8+ T cells than in CD4+. It was also the case that some nonresponders had low normalized T-cell clonal expansion.

The CDR3 is 14 amino acids. Trimming removed 9 bases from V and 5 bases from J; junction bases left unmatched: 8. Per germline, CDR1 LNHDA and CDR2 SQIVND (reference sequence). Sequences were derived from CD4+ or CD8+ T cells sorted from blood, sampled in a trial of the OX40 agonist ivuxolimab. The chain has TRBV19 and TRBJ1-5, with 9 bases matching TRBD1. The receptor's source is an adult with an advanced solid tumor such as melanoma, head and neck, liver or kidney cancer. The CDR3 DNA is TGTGCCAGCGTCCCGGGACAGGGAGATCAGCCCCAGCATTTT. Protein sequence: CASVPGQGDQPQHF.